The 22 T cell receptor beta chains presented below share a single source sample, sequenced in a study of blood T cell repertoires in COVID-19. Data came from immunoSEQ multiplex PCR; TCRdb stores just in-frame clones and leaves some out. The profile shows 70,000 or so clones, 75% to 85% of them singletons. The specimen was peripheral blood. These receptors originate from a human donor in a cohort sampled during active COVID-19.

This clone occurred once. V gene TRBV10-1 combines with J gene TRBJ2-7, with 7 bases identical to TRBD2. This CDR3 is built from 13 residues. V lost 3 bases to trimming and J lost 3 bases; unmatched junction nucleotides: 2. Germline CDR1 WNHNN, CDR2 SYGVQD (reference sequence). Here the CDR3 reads CASSEAGNYEQYF. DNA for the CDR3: TGCGCCAGCAGTGAAGCGGGGAACTACGAGCAGTACTTC.

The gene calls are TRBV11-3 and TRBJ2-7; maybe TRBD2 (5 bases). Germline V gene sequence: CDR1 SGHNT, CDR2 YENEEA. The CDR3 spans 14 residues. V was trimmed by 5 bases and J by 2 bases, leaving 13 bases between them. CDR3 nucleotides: TGTGCCAGCAGCAGCGGTGGGAGTACCTACGAGCAGTACTTC. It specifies CASSSGGSTYEQYF.

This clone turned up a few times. The DNA for the CDR3 is TGTGCCATCAGTGAGTGGGGTGGGAGTGAGCAGTTCTTC. This codes for CAISEWGGSEQFF. The chain couples TRBV10-3 to TRBJ2-1, with D possibly matching TRBD2 (5 bases). Germline CDR1 reads ENHRY; CDR2 reads SYGVKD. V dropped 1 base and J dropped 9 bases, with 10 bases sitting between them. CDR3 size: 13 residues.

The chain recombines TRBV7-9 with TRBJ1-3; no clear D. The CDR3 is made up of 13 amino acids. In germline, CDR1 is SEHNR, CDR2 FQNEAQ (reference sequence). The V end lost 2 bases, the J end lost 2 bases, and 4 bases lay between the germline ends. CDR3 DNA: TGTGCCAGCAGCTTATTAACTGGAAACACCATATATTTT. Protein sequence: CASSLLTGNTIYF.

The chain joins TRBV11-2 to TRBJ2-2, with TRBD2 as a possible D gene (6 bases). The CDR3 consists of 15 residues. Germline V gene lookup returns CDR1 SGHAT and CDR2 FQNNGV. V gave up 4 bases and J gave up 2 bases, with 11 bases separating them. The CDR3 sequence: CASSSGLLNTGELFF. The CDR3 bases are TGTGCCAGCAGCTCGGGACTCTTAAACACCGGGGAGCTGTTTTTT.

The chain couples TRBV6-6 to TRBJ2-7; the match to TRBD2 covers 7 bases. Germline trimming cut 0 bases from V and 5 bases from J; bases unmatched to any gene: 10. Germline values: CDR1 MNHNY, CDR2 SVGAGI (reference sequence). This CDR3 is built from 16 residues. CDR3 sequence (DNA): TGTGCCAGCAGTTACTCTGTCGGCGGGAGTCTGAACGAGCAGTACTTC. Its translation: CASSYSVGGSLNEQYF.

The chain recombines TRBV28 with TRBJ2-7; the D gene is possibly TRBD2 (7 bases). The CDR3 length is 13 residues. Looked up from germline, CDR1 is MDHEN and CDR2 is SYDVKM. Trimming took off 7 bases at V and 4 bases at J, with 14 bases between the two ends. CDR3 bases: TGTGCCAGCAAGCAGGGAGGGACATACGAGCAGTACTTC. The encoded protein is CASKQGGTYEQYF.

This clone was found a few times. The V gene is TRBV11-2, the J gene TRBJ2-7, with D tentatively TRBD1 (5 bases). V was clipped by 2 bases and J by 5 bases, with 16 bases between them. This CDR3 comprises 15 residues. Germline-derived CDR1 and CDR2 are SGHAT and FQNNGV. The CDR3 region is CASSLSGFKGDEQYF. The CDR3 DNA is TGTGCCAGCAGCTTATCCGGGTTTAAAGGGGACGAGCAGTACTTC. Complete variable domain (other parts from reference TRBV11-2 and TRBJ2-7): EAGVAQSPRYKIIEKRQSVAFWCNPISGHATLYWYQQILGQGPKLLIQFQNNGVVDDSQLPKDRFSAERLKGVDSTLKIQPAKLEDSAVYLCASSLSGFKGDEQYFGPGTRLTVT.

The CDR3 DNA sequence: TGTGCCAGCAGCCCCGCCTCGGGGGGGAGGAGGCGGAACACTGAAGCTTTCTTT. The encoded protein is CASSPASGGRRRNTEAFF. The chain employs TRBV11-2 and TRBJ1-1; a weak D match, TRBD1 (5 bases). Germline CDR1 is SGHAT and CDR2 is FQNNGV. Deletions cut 5 bases from V and 1 base from J, with 23 bases between. The CDR3 is 18 residues long.

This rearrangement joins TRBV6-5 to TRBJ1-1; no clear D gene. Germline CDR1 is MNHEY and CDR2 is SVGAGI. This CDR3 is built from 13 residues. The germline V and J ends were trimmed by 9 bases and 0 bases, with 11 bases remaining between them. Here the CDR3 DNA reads TGTGCCAGTTTCAGAAGCGTGAACACTGAAGCTTTCTTT. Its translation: CASFRSVNTEAFF.

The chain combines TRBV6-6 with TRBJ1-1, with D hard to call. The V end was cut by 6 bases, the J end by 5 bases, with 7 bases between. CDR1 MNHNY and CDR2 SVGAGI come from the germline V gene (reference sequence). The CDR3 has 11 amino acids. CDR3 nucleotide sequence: TGTGCCAGCAGCCCCTTTACTGAAGCTTTCTTT. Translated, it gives CASSPFTEAFF.

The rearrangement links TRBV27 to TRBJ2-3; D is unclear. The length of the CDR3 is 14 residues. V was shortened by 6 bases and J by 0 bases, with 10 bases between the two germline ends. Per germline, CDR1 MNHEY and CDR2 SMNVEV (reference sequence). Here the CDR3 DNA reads TGTGCCAGCAGAGGAGTCCTTAGCACAGATACGCAGTATTTT. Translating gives CASRGVLSTDTQYF.

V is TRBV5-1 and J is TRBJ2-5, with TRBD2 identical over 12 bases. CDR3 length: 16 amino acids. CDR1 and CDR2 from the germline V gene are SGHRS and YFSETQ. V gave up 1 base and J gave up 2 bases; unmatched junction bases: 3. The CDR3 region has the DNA TGCGCCAGCAGCTTGTATGGGACTAGCGGGCAAGAGACCCAGTACTTC. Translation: CASSLYGTSGQETQYF.

The CDR3 DNA reads TGTGCCAGCAGTTCCGGGTCCTTCTCTTCCTACGAGCAGTACTTC. Amino acids: CASSSGSFSSYEQYF. V and J are TRBV28 and TRBJ2-7, with D uncertain. Deletions cut 4 bases from V and 1 base from J, with 14 bases between. This CDR3 has 15 amino acids. Germline V gene lookup returns CDR1 MDHEN and CDR2 SYDVKM.

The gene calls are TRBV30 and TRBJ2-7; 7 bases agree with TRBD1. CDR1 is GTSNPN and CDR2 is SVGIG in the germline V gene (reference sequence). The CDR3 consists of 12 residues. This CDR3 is CAGDRLLGEQYF. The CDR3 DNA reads TGTGCAGGGGACAGACTACTTGGCGAGCAGTACTTC.

CDR3 loop: CASSLRDRAPYGYTF. CDR3 nucleotides: TGTGCCAGCAGCCTCCGGGACAGGGCCCCCTATGGCTACACCTTC. The V and J genes are TRBV7-9 and TRBJ1-2; 9 bases map to TRBD1. V lost 5 bases, J lost 4 bases, and 8 bases stayed unmatched. Per the germline V gene, CDR1 is SEHNR and CDR2 is FQNEAQ (reference sequence). The CDR3 contains 15 residues.

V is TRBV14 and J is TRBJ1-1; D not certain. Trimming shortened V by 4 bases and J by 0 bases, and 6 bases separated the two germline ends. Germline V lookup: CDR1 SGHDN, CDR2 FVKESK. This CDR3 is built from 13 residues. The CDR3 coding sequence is TGTGCCAGCAGCCGTCAAATGAACACTGAAGCTTTCTTT. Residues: CASSRQMNTEAFF. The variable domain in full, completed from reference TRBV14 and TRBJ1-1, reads EAGVTQFPSHSVIEKGQTVTLRCDPISGHDNLYWYRRVMGKEIKFLLHFVKESKQDESGMPNNRFLAERTGGTYSTLKVQPAELEDSGVYFCASSRQMNTEAFFGQGTRLTVV.

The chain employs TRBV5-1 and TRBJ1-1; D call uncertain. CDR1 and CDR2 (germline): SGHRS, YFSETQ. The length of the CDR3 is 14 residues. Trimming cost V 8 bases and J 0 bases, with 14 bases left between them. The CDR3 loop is CASRVSGLNTEAFF. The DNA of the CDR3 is TGCGCCAGTAGGGTTTCGGGGTTGAACACTGAAGCTTTCTTT.

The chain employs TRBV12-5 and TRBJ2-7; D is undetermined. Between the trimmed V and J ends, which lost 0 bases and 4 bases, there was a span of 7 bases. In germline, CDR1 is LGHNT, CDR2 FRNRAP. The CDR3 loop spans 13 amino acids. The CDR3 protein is CASGLVRSYEQYF. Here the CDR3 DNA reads TGTGCTAGTGGTTTGGTACGGAGTTACGAGCAGTACTTC.

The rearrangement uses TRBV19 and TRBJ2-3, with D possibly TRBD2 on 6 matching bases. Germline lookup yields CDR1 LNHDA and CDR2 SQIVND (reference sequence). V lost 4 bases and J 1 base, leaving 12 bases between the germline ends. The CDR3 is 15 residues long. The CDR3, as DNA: TGTGCCAGTAGTAAGACGTGGGAGGGCACAGATACGCAGTATTTT. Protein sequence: CASSKTWEGTDTQYF.

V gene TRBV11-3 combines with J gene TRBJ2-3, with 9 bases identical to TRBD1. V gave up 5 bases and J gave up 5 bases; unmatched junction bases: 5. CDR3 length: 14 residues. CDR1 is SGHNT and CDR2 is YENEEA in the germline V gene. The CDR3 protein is CASSQQGAVDTQYF. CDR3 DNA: TGTGCCAGCAGCCAACAGGGGGCTGTAGATACGCAGTATTTT.

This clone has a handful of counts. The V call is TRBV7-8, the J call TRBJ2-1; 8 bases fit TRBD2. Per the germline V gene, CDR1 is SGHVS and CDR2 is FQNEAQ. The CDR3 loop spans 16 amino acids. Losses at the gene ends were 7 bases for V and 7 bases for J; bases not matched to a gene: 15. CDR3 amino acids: CASNTQRPGLGNEQFF. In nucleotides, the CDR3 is TGTGCCAGCAACACGCAAAGGCCGGGACTAGGGAATGAGCAGTTCTTC.